This T cell receptor (beta chain) was found in a study of T cells in localized non-small cell lung cancer. Study conclusions and caveats: In adjacent lung, a median roughly 60 of the top 100 tumor clones were found. The highest T cell clonality was in uninvolved adjacent lung, above tumor. Overall survival was longer when the density of T cells in the blood was higher. Heterogeneity remains possible, as sequencing covered one tumor region only.

CDR3 length: 14 residues. The V gene's germline CDR1 is MDHEN and CDR2 SYDVKM. Trimming at V came to 7 bases and at J to 4 bases, leaving 4 bases not matched to a gene. Comment on this clone: No antigen is known for it.

TCRdb's table, derived via immunoSEQ multiplex PCR, lists solely in-frame clones and lacks some. Among tens of thousands of clones listed, roughly 85% were seen once. This sample comprised peripheral blood, obtained before any cancer treatment. This chain joins TRBV28 and TRBJ1-3; TRBD1 aligns across 10 bases. The source is a woman aged 40-75 years with stage I lung adenocarcinoma. The CDR3: CASNDRGQGNTIYF. Here the CDR3 DNA reads TGTGCCAGCAATGACAGGGGGCAAGGAAACACCATATATTTT.